One and the same sample provided the 23 T cell receptor beta chains below, sequenced in a study of blood T cells in healthy people across ages. A second PCR of 7 to 11 cycles used a sample-barcoded 5' primer and a J-beta primer mix. TCRdb used MiXCR to reprocess the 5' RACE reads, holding one entry per CDR3 protein. The sample yields under 1 million distinct CDR3 sequences, roughly 44% seen once. The sample consisted of blood. The receptors derive from a man aged 55 to 70 in good health.

J is TRBJ2-5 and V is TRBV6-6; 8 bases line up with TRBD2. TRBJ2-7 matches the DNA end more closely, so the J call is doubtful. The CDR3 runs 16 residues. Germline lookup yields CDR1 MNHNY and CDR2 SVGAGI (reference sequence). The CDR3 is CASSYAPAGERIEQYF. The CDR3 DNA follows: TGTGCCAGCAGTTACGCTCCAGCGGGGGAGCGAATCGAGCAGTACTTC.

This clonotype was seen more than once but under ten times. The genes are TRBV9 and TRBJ2-1; 8 bases map to TRBD2. V shed 0 bases and J 8 bases; nucleotides not matched to a gene: 7. The CDR3 totals 15 residues. Germline V gives CDR1 SGDLS, CDR2 YYNGEE. The CDR3 sequence: CASSVAGLVTHEQFF. The CDR3 coding sequence is TGTGCCAGCAGCGTAGCGGGACTAGTGACGCATGAGCAGTTCTTC.

The chain has TRBV7-2 and TRBJ2-4; D remains ambiguous. V was trimmed by 5 bases and J by 4 bases, leaving 9 bases between them. Germline-derived CDR1 and CDR2 are SGHTA and FQGNSA. CDR3 size: 13 residues. CDR3 in amino acids: CASSPSRKNIQYF. The DNA for the CDR3 is TGTGCCAGCAGCCCATCGAGGAAAAACATTCAGTACTTC.

The table lists this clonotype with a few counts. This chain uses TRBV4-3 with TRBJ2-5, with 10 bases matching TRBD2. V was clipped by 0 bases and J by 11 bases; unmatched bases: 9. Germline loops: CDR1 LGHNA, CDR2 YSLEER. CDR3 length equals 15 residues. The CDR3 region has the DNA TGCGCCAGCAGCCAAGATCCGCTAGCGGGGGATGAGCAGTACTTC. Protein product: CASSQDPLAGDEQYF.

The gene calls are TRBV24-1 and TRBJ2-2, with 11 bases lining up with TRBD2. The CDR3 sequence is 18 residues long. CDR1 and CDR2 from the germline V gene are KGHDR and SFDVKD. After removal of 5 bases from V and 1 base from J, the junction contained 8 bases not matched to a gene. The CDR3 reads CATSACILAGVNTGELFF. The CDR3 bases are TGTGCCACCAGTGCCTGCATACTAGCGGGGGTGAACACCGGGGAGCTGTTTTTT.

The J gene is TRBJ2-3, the V gene TRBV6-6; TRBD2 matches at 8 bases. V was clipped by 8 bases and J by 2 bases; unmatched bases: 12. The CDR3 length is 16 residues. CDR1 is MNHNY and CDR2 is SVGAGI in the germline V gene (reference sequence). Written as DNA, the CDR3 is TGTGCCAGCTCGAAAGGCGGGCGGGGGGTCACAGATACGCAGTATTTT. This translates into CASSKGGRGVTDTQYF.

Only a few counts were recorded for this clonotype. The J gene is TRBJ1-2, the V gene TRBV27; TRBD1 might be the D (6 bases). CDR3 size: 13 residues. Trimming left V 5 bases short and J 5 bases short, with 12 bases between. CDR1 is MNHEY and CDR2 is SMNVEV in the germline V gene (reference sequence). The CDR3 spells CASSRDIWYGYTF. In DNA, the CDR3 is TGTGCCAGCAGTCGGGACATTTGGTATGGCTACACCTTC.

The chain recombines TRBV9 with TRBJ2-1, with TRBD2 matching over 11 bases. CDR1 and CDR2 (germline): SGDLS, YYNGEE. The CDR3 runs to 15 residues. Unmatched junction bases numbered 3, after V lost 0 bases and J lost 7 bases. CDR3 sequence (DNA): TGTGCCAGCAGCGTAGCTAGCGGGGGGCCGAATGAGCAGTTCTTC. Residues: CASSVASGGPNEQFF.

The table lists this clonotype with a few counts. The chain employs TRBV20-1 and TRBJ2-1, with 11 positions matching TRBD2. The J segment lost 5 bases and the V segment lost 1 base, leaving 4 bases of the junction unmatched. The CDR3 runs 15 residues. The germline V gene encodes CDR1 DFQATT and CDR2 SNEGSKA (reference sequence). DNA for the CDR3: TGCAGTGCTAGAGCTTTAGCGGGGGGGCACAATGAGCAGTTCTTC. This sequence encodes CSARALAGGHNEQFF.

The chain links TRBV29-1 to TRBJ2-7; 8 bases are a match to TRBD2. With V trimmed by 6 bases and J by 2 bases, 9 bases remained unmatched. The CDR3 is made up of 14 amino acids. CDR1 is SQVTM, CDR2 ANQGSEA, per germline. The CDR3 spells CSVIAGPDPYEQYF. The CDR3 coding sequence is TGCAGCGTAATAGCGGGGCCTGACCCCTACGAGCAGTACTTC.

This clonotype was seen at least ten times. Its ends do not fully match the called genes, so a read error is possible. This chain's CDR3 is CASSRDGGNQPQHF. CDR3 bases: TGTGCCAGCAGCCGCGACGGGGGAAATCAGCCCCAGCATTTT. The chain links TRBV5-1 to TRBJ1-5; the D gene is possibly TRBD1 (5 bases). The CDR3 spans 14 residues. Germline V gene sequence: CDR1 SGHRS, CDR2 YFSETQ.

The rearrangement uses TRBV7-2 and TRBJ2-1, with 9 nucleotides matching TRBD2. V dropped 1 base and J dropped 10; count of bases not matched to a gene: 11. This CDR3 has 16 residues. Germline assignment: CDR1 SGHTA and CDR2 FQGNSA. CDR3 in DNA: TGTGCCAGCAGCTTAGGGGCTAGCGGGAACACCGGGGAGCAGTTCTTC. Protein sequence: CASSLGASGNTGEQFF.

Only a few counts were recorded for this clonotype. The chain combines TRBV25-1 with TRBJ1-1; unclear D gene. Germline CDR1 is MGHDK and CDR2 is SYGVNS. Trimming left V 4 bases short and J 0 bases short, with 12 bases between. The CDR3 is 15 residues long. Written as DNA, the CDR3 is TGTGCCAGCAGTGCCCTACTTGAAATGAACACTGAAGCTTTCTTT. Translation: CASSALLEMNTEAFF.

The chain uses TRBV6-2 or TRBV6-3 and TRBJ2-2; the match to TRBD2 covers 9 bases. This CDR3 has 17 residues. Trimming at V came to 4 bases and at J to 1 base, leaving 7 bases not matched to a gene. Germline CDR1 and CDR2: MNHEY and SVGEGT. The CDR3 spells CASSLQSGGRNTGELFF. The CDR3 DNA sequence: TGTGCCAGCAGTTTGCAGAGCGGGGGGCGGAACACCGGGGAGCTGTTTTTT.

This clonotype was observed a handful of times. The chain couples TRBV10-3 to TRBJ2-7, with 10 bases identical to TRBD1. This CDR3 has 16 amino acids. Germline CDR1 is ENHRY and CDR2 is SYGVKD. With V trimmed by 6 bases and J by 1 base, 9 bases remained unmatched. The CDR3 bases are TGTGCCATCAGCGGAGGACAGGGGGACTTATCCTACGAGCAGTACTTC. Translated: CAISGGQGDLSYEQYF.

The chain couples TRBV6-2 or TRBV6-3 to TRBJ2-5; D remains ambiguous. Looked up from germline, CDR1 is MNHEY and CDR2 is SVGEGT. V lost 0 bases and J 2 bases, leaving 10 bases between the germline ends. This CDR3 is 15 amino acids long. The CDR3 reads CASSYSQAIQETQYF. For the CDR3, the DNA is TGTGCCAGCAGTTACTCTCAAGCGATACAAGAGACCCAGTACTTC.

The chain is built from TRBV7-2 and TRBJ2-1; 13 positions match TRBD2. This CDR3 is 19 amino acids long. Germline values: CDR1 SGHTA, CDR2 FQGNSA. The J segment lost 5 bases and the V segment lost 2 bases, leaving 12 bases of the junction unmatched. The CDR3: CASSLRGTSGASPDNEQFF. As DNA, the CDR3 is TGTGCCAGCAGCTTACGTGGGACTAGCGGGGCATCGCCCGACAATGAGCAGTTCTTC.

CDR3 DNA sequence: TGTGCCAGCAGTTTGACAGGGCCTCCTAGCTATGGCTACACCTTC. Amino acids: CASSLTGPPSYGYTF. The chain recombines TRBV12-3 or TRBV12-4 with TRBJ1-2, with 7 bases lining up with TRBD1. The V and J ends lost 3 bases and 4 bases, in that order; junction bases with no gene match: 8. The CDR3 loop spans 15 amino acids.

In nucleotides, the CDR3 is TGTGCCTGGATCGGGCACTACGAGCAGTACTTC. It yields the protein CAWIGHYEQYF. The rearrangement joins TRBV30 to TRBJ2-4; no firm D call. Matching the DNA end better, TRBJ2-7 makes the J call doubtful. This CDR3 has 11 amino acids. In germline, CDR1 is GTSNPN, CDR2 SVGIG (reference sequence).

The sample holds a few counts of this clonotype. The chain is built from TRBV20-1 and TRBJ2-3, with a possible D match to TRBD2 (8 bases). Looked up from germline, CDR1 is DFQATT and CDR2 is SNEGSKA (reference sequence). This CDR3 spans 16 amino acids. The V end was cut by 6 bases, the J end by 6 bases, with 25 bases between. The CDR3 reads CSANKGLAGGGDTQYF. The CDR3 DNA sequence: TGCAGTGCCAATAAAGGACTAGCAGGGGGTGGGGATACGCAGTATTTT.

The V call is TRBV7-9, the J call TRBJ2-5, with D unclear. This CDR3 region has 14 residues. In germline, CDR1 is SEHNR, CDR2 FQNEAQ (reference sequence). Trimming took 2 bases from V and 5 from J, leaving 12 bases between them. The CDR3 DNA sequence: TGTGCCAGCAGCTTAAGTACCGGCAAGGAGACCCAGTACTTC. Its translation: CASSLSTGKETQYF.

The rearrangement joins TRBV12-3 or TRBV12-4 to TRBJ1-2; D gene uncertain. Between the trimmed V and J ends, which lost 1 base and 4 bases, there was a span of 10 bases. CDR3 length equals 14 residues. The CDR3 DNA follows: TGTGCCAGCAGTTTAGGGGGTAAGGGCTATGGCTACACCTTC. As protein: CASSLGGKGYGYTF.

This clonotype appeared many times. This chain uses TRBV6-5 with TRBJ2-7, with 8 nucleotides matching TRBD1. The CDR3 is 14 residues long. J lost 7 bases, V lost 4 bases, and 9 bases had no gene match. The germline V gene encodes CDR1 MNHEY and CDR2 SVGAGI. CDR3 residues: CASSSPGGLGEQYF. DNA for the CDR3: TGTGCCAGCAGTTCCCCAGGGGGCTTGGGAGAGCAGTACTTC.